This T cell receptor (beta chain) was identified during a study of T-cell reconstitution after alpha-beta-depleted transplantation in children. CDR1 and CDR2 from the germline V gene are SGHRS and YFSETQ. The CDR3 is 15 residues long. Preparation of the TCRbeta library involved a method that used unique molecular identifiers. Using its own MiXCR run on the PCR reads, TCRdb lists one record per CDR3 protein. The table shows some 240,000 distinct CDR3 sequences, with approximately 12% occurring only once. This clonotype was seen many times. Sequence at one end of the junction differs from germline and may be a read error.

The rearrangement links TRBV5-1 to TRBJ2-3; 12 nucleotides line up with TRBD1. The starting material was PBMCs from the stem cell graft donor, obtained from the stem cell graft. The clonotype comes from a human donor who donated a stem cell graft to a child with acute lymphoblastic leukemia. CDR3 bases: TGTGCCAGCAGTTTGGGACAGGGGGCAACAGATACGCAGTATTTT. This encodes CASSLGQGATDTQYF.